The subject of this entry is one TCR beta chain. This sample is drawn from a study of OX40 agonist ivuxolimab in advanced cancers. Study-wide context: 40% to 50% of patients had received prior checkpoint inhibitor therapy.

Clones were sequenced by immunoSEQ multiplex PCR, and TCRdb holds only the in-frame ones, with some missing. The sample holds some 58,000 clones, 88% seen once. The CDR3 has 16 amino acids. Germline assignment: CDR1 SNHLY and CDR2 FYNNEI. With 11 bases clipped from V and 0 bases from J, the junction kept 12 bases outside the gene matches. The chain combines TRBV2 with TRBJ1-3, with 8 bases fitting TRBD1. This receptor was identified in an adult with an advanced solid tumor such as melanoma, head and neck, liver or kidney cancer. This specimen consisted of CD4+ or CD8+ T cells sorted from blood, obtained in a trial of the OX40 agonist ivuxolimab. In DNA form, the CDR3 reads TGTGCCGTAGGGGGGGACAGGATGGCCTCTGGAAACACCATATATTTT. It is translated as CAVGGDRMASGNTIYF.